This T cell receptor (beta chain) stems from a study of CD8+CD57+ T cells in acquired aplastic anemia. Findings and limits, study-wide: Around 29 shared CD8+ CDR3s appeared highly expressed within patients' immunodominant clones.

Germline V gene lookup returns CDR1 SGHTA and CDR2 FQGTGA. This CDR3 contains 13 residues. Researchers used genomic DNA as the template to profile TCR beta VDJ and CDR3. From the reads, TCRdb called clonotypes with MiXCR, one entry per CDR3 protein. The sample carries about 260,000 distinct CDR3 sequences, 82% recorded once. All sequencing subjects had displayed CD8+CD57+ cell expansion on flow cytometry. This clonotype is a singleton in its sample. What it binds is not known. The missing conserved phenylalanine or tryptophan at the end of this CDR3 makes a read error likely. The origin of this receptor is a human donor with aplastic anemia. Sample: sorted CD4+, CD8+, or CD8+CD57+ T cells (not recorded which) from PBMCs. The chain carries TRBV7-3 and TRBJ2-3; no reliable D call. The CDR3 is CASGKRATDAQYC. The CDR3 DNA reads as TGTGCCAGCGGGAAACGGGCCACAGATGCGCAGTATTGT.